This T cell receptor (beta chain) was documented in a study of cytomegalovirus exposure and HLA in healthy donors. The CDR3 covers 15 residues. V gave up 4 bases and J gave up 4 bases; unmatched junction bases: 5. Germline V CDR1 and CDR2: SGHRS, YFSETQ. These donors were members of the approximately 120-subject validation cohort, a group separate from the roughly 670-subject first cohort. Whole-study results and caveats: The authors confirmed in vitro that a few CMV-associated chains were specific for CMV antigens. Listed as cytomegalovirus-associated were 170 or so TCR beta chains.

With regard to this clone: Its antigen is as yet unknown.

Generated by immunoSEQ multiplex PCR, the TCRdb table keeps only in-frame clones and is missing some. The data hold 75,000 to 85,000 clones, with about nine tenths observed a single time. The sequencing input was PBMCs. The rearrangement joins TRBV5-1 to TRBJ1-1, with 12 bases aligning to TRBD1. This receptor was taken from a man in his thirties or forties in good health and CMV-seronegative. CDR3 DNA sequence: TGCGCCAGCAGCACGGGGACAGGGGGCATCACTGAAGCTTTCTTT. It encodes CASSTGTGGITEAFF. Using reference TRBV5-1 and TRBJ1-1 for the parts outside the CDR3, the full variable domain is KAGVTQTPRYLIKTRGQQVTLSCSPISGHRSVSWYQQTPGQGLQFLFEYFSETQRNKGNFPGRFSGRQFSNSRSEMNVSTLELGDSALYLCASSTGTGGITEAFFGQGTRLTVV.